A selection of T cell receptor beta chains follows, all from one sample in a study of beta chain features in type 1 diabetes. Repertoires were generated with immunoSEQ multiplex PCR, while TCRdb's copy carries only in-frame clones and drops some. This sample has 150,000 to 200,000 clones, with roughly 60% found just once. Sequencing input: naive CD4+ T cells from blood. These receptors came from a man younger than 40 with type 1 diabetes. The conserved cysteine and the conserved F or W are not part of the CDR3 here.

V gene: TRBV9
CDR3 protein: ASSVAQGSLEQY

V gene: TRBV30
CDR3 protein: AWNYGTEAPQY

V gene: TRBV29-1
CDR3 protein: SVGVGIYGYT

V gene: TRBV7-2
CDR3 protein: ASSLDRGQETQY

V gene: TRBV10-3
CDR3 protein: AISESSAKPNTGELF

V gene: TRBV7-9
CDR3 protein: ASSPPDRGEQY

V gene: TRBV10-3
CDR3 protein: AITPRQGIYNEQF

V gene: TRBV28
CDR3 protein: ASSLLSGDTQY

V gene: TRBV30
CDR3 protein: AWSQDRAYEQY

V gene: TRBV15
CDR3 protein: ATSRKKAGQSNSPLH

V gene: TRBV5-1
CDR3 protein: ASSRDSDSYEQY